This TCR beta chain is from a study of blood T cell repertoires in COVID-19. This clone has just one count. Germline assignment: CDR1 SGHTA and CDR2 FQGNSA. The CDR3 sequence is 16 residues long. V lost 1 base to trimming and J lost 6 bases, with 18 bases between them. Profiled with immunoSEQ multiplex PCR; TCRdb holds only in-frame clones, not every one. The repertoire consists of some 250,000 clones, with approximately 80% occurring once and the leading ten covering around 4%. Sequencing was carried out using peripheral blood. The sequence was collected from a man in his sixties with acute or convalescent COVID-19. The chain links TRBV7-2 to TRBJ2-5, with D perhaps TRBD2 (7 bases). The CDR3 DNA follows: TGTGCCAGCAGCTTAGGGCCCGTGGGGGGGGCGCAGACCCAGTACTTC. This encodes CASSLGPVGGAQTQYF.